This T cell receptor (beta chain) was identified during a study of blood T cells in healthy people across ages. It was with a sample-barcoded 5' primer and a J-beta primer mix that a second PCR of roughly 7 to 12 cycles was run. Template switching added a 12-random-nucleotide identifier to every cDNA molecule. TCRdb re-called the 5' RACE reads through MiXCR, storing one row per CDR3 protein. Of some 1.5 million distinct CDR3 sequences in the sample, about 30% were seen once. Material: blood. This clonotype originated in a woman younger than 45 in good health.

Written as DNA, the CDR3 is TGCGCCAGCAGCCAAGACACTAGCCTAAGAGATACGCAGTATTTT. This gives the protein CASSQDTSLRDTQYF. This rearrangement joins TRBV4-1 to TRBJ2-3; TRBD2 might be the D (6 bases). The CDR3 runs 15 residues. CDR1 MGHRA and CDR2 YSYEKL come from the germline V gene. V was trimmed by 0 bases and J by 5 bases, leaving 12 bases between them.